This T cell receptor (beta chain) derives from a study of T cell repertoires in cytomegalovirus infection. Study at large: The authors used CMV epitopes that were HLA-C-restricted (recently identified) and HLA-B-restricted (well studied). Carrying CMV and the relevant HLA type showed in public TCR beta signatures.

From the reads, TCRdb called clonotypes with MiXCR, one entry per CDR3 protein. Counted here are some 320,000 distinct CDR3 sequences, about 28% occurring once; the ten biggest clones make up roughly 20%. Study-wide results and caveats: Cumulated frequencies of public TCR beta families served to identify carriers of CMV plus the relevant HLA. The study found HLA-C-restricted CMV-specific TCR beta clonotypes dominating the ex vivo response.

This clonotype has at least ten counts. As yet, its antigen is unknown. Unmatched junction bases numbered 9, after V lost 8 bases and J lost 3 bases. Germline CDR1 and CDR2: MDHEN and SYDVKM. This CDR3 contains 15 residues. This TCR was sampled from a human donor in good health (CMV status not recorded). Some clones in this sample may be carry-over from other donors' samples. The sequencing used cultured PBMCs, collected from culture after CMV antigen stimulation. The chain uses TRBV28 and TRBJ1-4; TRBD1 matches at 7 bases. CDR3 loop: CASGHDRDPNEKLFF. The CDR3 bases are TGTGCCAGCGGACACGACAGGGATCCTAATGAAAAACTGTTTTTT.